The T cell receptor beta chain described here comes from a study of beta chain features in type 1 diabetes. Overall study: Patient and healthy donor groups were alike in age, gender and cell yields. Study results and caveats: A moderate, significant TCRB CDR3 shortening appeared in type 1 diabetes across four CD4+ subsets.

V lost 4 bases to trimming and J lost 0 bases, with 7 bases between them. This CDR3 spans 15 amino acids. CDR1 and CDR2 (germline): MNHNY, SVGAGI (reference sequence). Expressed TCRB transcripts were sequenced, since all the RNA that had been isolated was reverse transcribed. Profiling relied on immunoSEQ multiplex PCR, and the TCRdb table lists in-frame clones only, not all of them. The sample has roughly 100,000 clones, under 30% seen once. Concerning this clone: The target antigen is unknown.

This chain joins TRBV6-6 and TRBJ2-6; D is perhaps TRBD2 (5 bases). Sequenced sample: central memory CD4+ T cells from blood. The clonotype comes from a woman between 18 and 29 years old with type 1 diabetes. CDR3 coding DNA: TGTGCCAGCAGTTTCGGAGGCTCTGGGGCCAACGTCCTGACTTTC. It encodes CASSFGGSGANVLTF.